This T cell receptor beta chain was captured in a study of early T cells in non-severe SARS-CoV-2 infection. Tagging with unique molecular identifiers was applied to individual cDNA molecules. Each CDR3 protein gets one entry after TCRdb re-called the 5' RACE reads with MiXCR. The sample yields approximately 80,000 distinct CDR3 sequences, approximately 10% seen once. With 3 bases removed from V and 7 bases from J, the gap between germline ends came to 12 bases. The germline CDR1 and CDR2 sequences are MGHDK and SYGVNS. The CDR3 sequence is 14 residues long. This receptor was obtained from an adult who was a healthcare worker with PCR-confirmed SARS-CoV-2 infection or an uninfected control (not recorded which). The chain combines TRBV25-1 with TRBJ1-4; no clear D. Sequenced material: whole blood, taken at baseline. The CDR3 DNA sequence: TGTGCCAGCAGTGATCTCCGGAGGGCTGAAAAACTGTTTTTT. Its translation is CASSDLRRAEKLFF.